This TCR beta chain was sequenced for a study of blood T cell repertoires in COVID-19. Across the whole study: The study drew acute and convalescent COVID-19 samples from the United States, Italy and Spain. In each case, the material was cDNA or gDNA derived from T cells, B-cell-depleted T cells, or PBMCs.

Per germline, CDR1 PRHDT and CDR2 FYEKMQ (reference sequence). The CDR3 extends over 16 amino acids. Per the original data handling: The authors estimated nucleated cell counts from reference gene primer amplification. Libraries were prepared by immunoSEQ multiplex PCR; TCRdb keeps only in-frame clonotypes and omits some of them. Clone size and V and J calls were adopted from that table, with D and trimming inferred from the DNA. Found here are over 300,000 clones, around 86% of them singletons; the top ten hold 1.6%. Regarding this clone: At one end, the junction sequence differs from germline, possibly due to a read error.

The clonotype originates from a woman in her forties or fifties with acute or convalescent COVID-19. The sequenced sample was peripheral blood. The V call is TRBV13, the J call TRBJ2-7; 7 positions agree with TRBD1. CDR3 in amino acids: CASSLGPRQGAYEQYF. The CDR3, as DNA: TGTGCTAGCAGCTTAGGCCCTAGACAGGGAGCCTACGAGCAGTACTTC.